The 18 T cell receptor beta chains below come from one sample, sequenced in a study of blood T cell repertoires in COVID-19. Sequencing was performed with immunoSEQ multiplex PCR; in TCRdb, only in-frame clones are kept and a portion is missing. The top ten hold about 5% of the sample, which has approximately 210,000 clones, about 89% seen once. Sequenced material: peripheral blood. The source is a middle-aged woman with acute or convalescent COVID-19.

The V and J genes are TRBV6-2 or TRBV6-3 and TRBJ1-5; TRBD1 matches at 9 bases. The CDR3 is made up of 14 amino acids. Looked up from germline, CDR1 is MNHEY and CDR2 is SVGEGT. V was clipped by 6 bases and J by 2 bases; unmatched bases: 2. The CDR3 bases are TGTGCCAGCAGCCGACAGGGGGGCAATCAGCCCCAGCATTTT. Amino acids: CASSRQGGNQPQHF.

The count of this clone is one. The J gene is TRBJ1-6, the V gene TRBV6-6; TRBD1 might be the D (6 bases). Germline CDR1 reads MNHNY; CDR2 reads SVGAGI (reference sequence). The CDR3 runs to 17 residues. With 6 bases removed from V and 7 bases from J, the gap between germline ends came to 22 bases. CDR3 amino acids: CASSRTLGDTGNSPLHF. Here the CDR3 DNA reads TGTGCCAGCAGCCGAACCCTCGGGGACACGGGGAATTCACCCCTCCACTTT.

J is TRBJ2-4 and V is TRBV3-1 (or the pseudogene TRBV3-2), with 12 bases fitting TRBD2. CDR3 length equals 16 residues. Per germline, CDR1 LGHDT and CDR2 YNNKEL (reference sequence). J gave up 6 bases and V 1 base, and 4 bases lay outside the gene matches. The CDR3: CASSQGSSGGANIQYF. The CDR3 DNA sequence: TGTGCCAGCAGCCAAGGTTCTAGCGGGGGGGCAAACATTCAGTACTTC.

The V gene is TRBV10-3, the J gene TRBJ2-3; possible D gene TRBD2, 5 bases. The CDR3 loop spans 14 amino acids. Looked up from germline, CDR1 is ENHRY and CDR2 is SYGVKD. Trimming left V 6 bases short and J 5 bases short, with 15 bases between. The CDR3 loop is CAIRLMGSEDTQYF. DNA of the CDR3: TGTGCCATCAGGCTGATGGGGAGTGAAGATACGCAGTATTTT.

The rearrangement joins TRBV19 to TRBJ2-2, with 8 bases lining up with TRBD1. This CDR3 is built from 15 residues. The V and J ends lost 7 bases and 4 bases, in that order; junction bases with no gene match: 8. CDR1 LNHDA and CDR2 SQIVND come from the germline V gene (reference sequence). CDR3 residues: CASTADRAGTGELFF. The CDR3, as DNA: TGTGCCAGTACCGCGGACAGGGCGGGCACCGGGGAGCTGTTTTTT.

This chain joins TRBV4-1 and TRBJ2-1, with 10 bases identical to TRBD2. Germline values: CDR1 MGHRA, CDR2 YSYEKL. The V segment lost 1 base and the J segment 7 bases; nucleotides outside the gene matches: 7. This CDR3 has 16 residues. The CDR3 DNA reads as TGCGCCAGCAGCCAAGGTCAAGCGGGGGGGCTGAATGAGCAGTTCTTC. This sequence encodes CASSQGQAGGLNEQFF.

The chain is built from TRBV15 and TRBJ1-1, with 11 bases fitting TRBD1. V dropped 2 bases and J dropped 9; count of bases not matched to a gene: 5. This CDR3 has 14 amino acids. Germline lookup yields CDR1 LNHNV and CDR2 YYDKDF (reference sequence). The CDR3 is CATSRTGTGGKAFF. CDR3 coding DNA: TGTGCCACCAGCAGAACCGGGACAGGGGGAAAAGCTTTCTTT.

The V call is TRBV9, the J call TRBJ1-2; D might be TRBD1 (5 bases). The CDR3 is 16 amino acids. Germline lookup yields CDR1 SGDLS and CDR2 YYNGEE. Trimming removed 3 bases at V and 6 bases at J, with 21 bases between. CDR3 sequence reads: CASSEAPGSGMDGYTF. The CDR3 DNA follows: TGTGCCAGCAGCGAGGCCCCTGGTTCAGGGATGGATGGCTACACCTTC.

The chain employs TRBV19 and TRBJ1-5; 7 bases are shared with TRBD1. V gave up 6 bases and J gave up 2 bases; unmatched junction bases: 4. There are 14 residues in the CDR3. CDR1 LNHDA and CDR2 SQIVND come from the germline V gene (reference sequence). CDR3 DNA sequence: TGTGCCAGTAGGGGCGACAGGGGCAATCAGCCCCAGCATTTT. It encodes CASRGDRGNQPQHF.

The CDR3 DNA reads TGTGCCAGTAGGACCGACAGGGACTTAAATGAAAAACTGTTTTTT. It specifies CASRTDRDLNEKLFF. The chain combines TRBV19 with TRBJ1-4, with 7 bases lining up with TRBD1. The CDR3 contains 15 residues. Germline CDR1 LNHDA, CDR2 SQIVND (reference sequence). With 6 bases clipped from V and 5 bases from J, the junction kept 9 bases outside the gene matches.

This clone was observed once. The V gene is TRBV4-1, the J gene TRBJ1-1; TRBD1 matches at 7 bases. Germline V CDR1 and CDR2: MGHRA, YSYEKL. The CDR3 length is 17 residues. Trimming removed 5 bases from V and 0 bases from J; junction bases left unmatched: 12. CDR3 DNA sequence: TGCGCCAGCAGCTACCGACAGGGACCCCCCTTGAACACTGAAGCTTTCTTT. Translation gives CASSYRQGPPLNTEAFF.

This sequence joins TRBV19 and TRBJ1-1; D is ambiguous. Germline V gene data show CDR1 as LNHDA and CDR2 as SQIVND (reference sequence). V dropped 7 bases and J dropped 5 bases, with 17 bases sitting between them. This CDR3 region has 14 residues. The CDR3 loop is CASKTGGSGTEAFF. CDR3 coding DNA: TGTGCCAGTAAGACCGGAGGGAGCGGGACTGAAGCTTTCTTT.

CDR3 loop: CASSLLAIHEDEQFF. CDR3 in DNA: TGTGCCAGCAGCTTACTAGCGATCCATGAAGATGAGCAGTTCTTC. The chain couples TRBV7-6 to TRBJ2-1, with D possibly being TRBD2 (6 bases). Trimming took off 2 bases at V and 8 bases at J, with 16 bases between the two ends. The CDR3 extends over 15 amino acids. CDR1 is SGHVS, CDR2 FNYEAQ, per germline.

The V call is TRBV3-1 (or the pseudogene TRBV3-2), the J call TRBJ2-1; a possible D gene is TRBD2 (6 bases). Germline CDR1 is LGHDT and CDR2 is YNNKEL (reference sequence). The ends were cut back, 3 bases at V and 10 bases at J, with 28 bases in the middle. This CDR3 has 18 amino acids. The CDR3 protein is CASSHQGRRGGSGSEQFF. CDR3 DNA sequence: TGTGCCAGCAGCCATCAGGGTCGGCGGGGCGGATCGGGTTCCGAGCAGTTCTTC.

This clone was found once. The chain is built from TRBV2 and TRBJ1-3; TRBD1 matches at 11 bases. CDR1 is SNHLY, CDR2 FYNNEI, per germline. CDR3 length equals 19 residues. Losses at the gene ends were 4 bases for V and 4 bases for J; bases not matched to a gene: 15. CDR3 amino acids: CASSVSRTGGVGIGNTIYF. In DNA, the CDR3 is TGTGCCAGCAGTGTATCAAGGACAGGGGGCGTAGGAATAGGAAACACCATATATTTT.

This chain uses TRBV27 with TRBJ1-2, with 8 bases aligning to TRBD1. This CDR3 has 16 residues. The germline V gene encodes CDR1 MNHEY and CDR2 SMNVEV (reference sequence). J gave up 2 bases and V 0 bases, and 5 bases lay outside the gene matches. The CDR3 sequence is CASSLSVTGVNYGYTF. DNA for the CDR3: TGTGCCAGCAGTTTATCGGTGACAGGGGTAAACTATGGCTACACCTTC.

This chain joins TRBV7-9 and TRBJ1-4; a possible D gene is TRBD1 (6 bases). V was cut by 1 base and J by 5 bases, with 11 bases left in between. The CDR3 is made up of 15 amino acids. Germline CDR1 and CDR2: SEHNR and FQNEAQ (reference sequence). The CDR3 sequence is CASSLEHRVNEKLFF. The CDR3 bases are TGTGCCAGCAGCTTAGAGCACAGGGTAAATGAAAAACTGTTTTTT.

V and J are TRBV19 and TRBJ1-4; 7 positions match TRBD1. J lost 8 bases, V lost 9 bases, and 18 bases had no gene match. The germline V gene has CDR1 LNHDA and CDR2 SQIVND (reference sequence). The CDR3 is made up of 16 amino acids. The DNA for the CDR3 is TGTGCCAGCGCCTCAGGACAGGCCGTCGCTGGGGAAAAACTGTTTTTT. This encodes CASASGQAVAGEKLFF.